This T cell receptor beta chain is drawn from a study of molecular identifiers for immune sequencing clone quantification (dated 2018 in TCRdb). Regarding the study in general: For a replicate experiment, RNA from 20,000 or 100,000 naive CD8 T cells was divided into five aliquots, and four of the five aliquots were sequenced. This methods study used CD8 T cells to benchmark TCR RNA copy counting and molecular-identifier clustering-based TCR repertoire sequencing (MIDCIRS). Study-wide conclusions, independent of this receptor: Spiked-in Jurkat TCR RNA equal to a single cell's worth was reported to be detectable even within one million naive CD8 T cells. In CMV-specific effector cells, clones with more than 20 RNA copies contained over 99% of molecules, whereas in naive cells such clones contained under 1% of molecules. The naive libraries included spiked-in Jurkat TCR RNA (approximately 11 copies' worth), and this RNA is not part of the donor repertoire. When barcode sub-clustering was not used, chimeric consensus sequences inflated TCR diversity, with chimeras reaching as high as 47%. Modeling indicated 2.5 to 3 TCR RNA copies recovered per cell, compared with about 10 by digital PCR, which implies a capture efficiency of approximately 29%. Identical TCR molecules sharing a barcode could cause highly expanded clone sizes to be underestimated.

Library method: PCR. TCRdb records Illumina HiSeq 4000 as the sequencer. Bulk TCR libraries were prepared as previously described, using TCR primers listed in Table S5. The Qiagen AllPrep DNA/RNA kit was used to purify total RNA. Reads from multiple sequencing runs of the same library were pooled before analysis. The paper's data handling went like this. Reads were retained only if an exact TCR constant sequence was present, and the retained reads were trimmed to 150 nt and grouped according to their 12-nt molecular barcodes. Reads in each barcode group were sub-clustered using a 15% Levenshtein threshold, and a quality-weighted consensus sequence was built for each RNA molecule. Non-functional sequences were excluded, and lower-count sequences lying one edit away from another sequence were also excluded. Based on fitting two negative binomial distributions, any barcode sub-cluster with under 20% of the maximum read count was discarded. In-frame beta chains were kept once TCRdb had trimmed the public reads at Q25 with fastp and called clones with MiXCR. Rows matching on CDR3 protein sequence are summarized as one entry with the most common DNA and genes. V and J calls and clone size were set by TCRdb, not the authors. The sample table holds about 100,000 distinct CDR3 sequences, of which around a fifth were seen once. Approximately 0.99% of the sample is taken by the ten largest.

On this clonotype: No cognate antigen has been identified for it. A read error may be the cause here, since a much bigger clone is one base away.

Libraries of naive CD8 T cells were generated from about 20,000 to 1,000,000 sorted cells, with 10%, 30% or 50% of the purified RNA used. Naive CD8 T cells were FACS-sorted as CD8+CD4-CCR7+CD45RA+ on a BD FACSAria II into RLT Plus buffer. Detection sensitivity was tested by spiking Jurkat RNA equal to ten TCR copies' worth into samples containing roughly 17,000-1,100,000 naive CD8 T cells. CD8 T cells were enriched using RosetteSep CD8+ T Cell Enrichment Cocktail and Ficoll-Paque, and the enriched cells then underwent ACK red cell lysis. Sample: naive CD8+ T cells from blood, with Jurkat cell RNA spiked in. The sample's cell subset or site label, decoded: FACS-sorted CD8+CD4-CCR7+CD45RA+ naive T cells. This clonotype originated in a human donor in good health. Some libraries in this study had Jurkat cell RNA spiked in.

The nucleotides are TGTGCCAGCAGTTACTCTTCGGGCGGTACAGATGCGCAGTATTTT. Its protein reads: CASSYSSGGTDAQYF. In this chain, TRBV27 is recombined with TRBJ2-3; too little of a D gene remains to name it. The germline V gene (reference sequence) yields MNHEY for CDR1 and SMNVEV for CDR2. From cysteine to phenylalanine, the CDR3 is 15 amino acids long. The read is trimmed to its CDR3 DNA, 45 bases read in frame from base 1.